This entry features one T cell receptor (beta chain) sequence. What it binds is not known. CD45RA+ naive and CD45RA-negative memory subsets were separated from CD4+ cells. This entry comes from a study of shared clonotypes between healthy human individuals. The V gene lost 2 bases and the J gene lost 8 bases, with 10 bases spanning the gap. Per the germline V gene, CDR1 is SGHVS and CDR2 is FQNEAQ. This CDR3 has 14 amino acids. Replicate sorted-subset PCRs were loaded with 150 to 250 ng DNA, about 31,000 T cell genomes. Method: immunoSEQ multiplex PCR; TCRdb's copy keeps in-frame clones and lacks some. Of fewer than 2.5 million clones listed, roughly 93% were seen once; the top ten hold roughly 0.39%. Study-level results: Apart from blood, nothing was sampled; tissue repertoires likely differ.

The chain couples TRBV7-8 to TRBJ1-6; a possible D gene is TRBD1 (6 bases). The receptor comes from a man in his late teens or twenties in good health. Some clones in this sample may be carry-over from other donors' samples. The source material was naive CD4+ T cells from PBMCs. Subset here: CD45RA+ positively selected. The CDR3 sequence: CASSLLQGDSPLHF. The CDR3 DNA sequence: TGTGCCAGCAGCTTATTACAGGGTGATTCACCCCTCCACTTT.